Listed below are T cell receptor beta chains from one sample, sequenced in a study of cytomegalovirus exposure and HLA in healthy donors. Profiling relied on immunoSEQ multiplex PCR, and the TCRdb table lists in-frame clones only, not all of them. The data hold 100,000 or so clones, with more than 85% observed a single time. Input material: PBMCs. The receptors were gathered from a young woman in good health and CMV-seropositive. Each CDR3 is given with its conserved first and last residue. A D gene is named only where the DNA matches it firmly. Clone size appears in some rows only: once, few, many, or a class for an expanded clone.

d_gene | j_gene | v_gene | len | abundance | CDR3nt | CDR3aa
TRBD1 | TRBJ1-3 | TRBV28 | 16 | . | TGTGCCAGCAGTAAAACCGGGACAGGGTTTGGAAACACCATATATTTT | CASSKTGTGFGNTIYF
TRBD1 | TRBJ2-7 | TRBV7-6 | 15 | . | TGTGCCAGCAGCTTAGAGCGGGACAGGGGCCACGAGCAGTACTTC | CASSLERDRGHEQYF
. | TRBJ1-5 | TRBV21-1 | 14 | . | TGTGCCAGCAGCGCTGGACTGAAACGTCAGCCCCAGCATTTT | CASSAGLKRQPQHF
TRBD1 | TRBJ1-1 | TRBV11-2 | 16 | . | TGTGCCAGCAGCTTAGGTGGTCAGGGGGTGAACACTGAAGCTTTCTTT | CASSLGGQGVNTEAFF
TRBD2 | TRBJ2-1 | TRBV5-6 | 16 | . | TGTGCCAGCAGCACTCGTGGCGGGGGACTTCGCAATGAGCAGTTCTTC | CASSTRGGGLRNEQFF
TRBD2 | TRBJ2-7 | TRBV5-1 | 15 | . | TGCGCCAGCAGCTTTGCTAGCGGGAGTAACTACGAGCAGTACTTC | CASSFASGSNYEQYF
TRBD2 | TRBJ2-1 | TRBV5-4 | 16 | . | TGTGCCAGCAGCTTGACGGGGGGGACGTCTCTTAATGAGCAGTTCTTC | CASSLTGGTSLNEQFF
. | TRBJ1-4 | TRBV5-1 | 14 | . | TGCGCCAGCAGCTTGGAAACGGGTAATGAAAAACTGTTTTTT | CASSLETGNEKLFF
. | TRBJ1-5 | TRBV5-5 | 16 | . | TGTGCCAGCAGCTTGGGGACATTGTATAGCAATCAGCCCCAGCATTTT | CASSLGTLYSNQPQHF
. | TRBJ2-2 | TRBV13 | 15 | . | TGTGCCAGCAGCTTGGGAGATCTAGCGCCCGGGGAGCTGTTTTTT | CASSLGDLAPGELFF
TRBD2 | TRBJ2-1 | TRBV11-1 | 16 | . | TGTGCCAGCAGCTTAGGTCTAGCGGGAGAATACAATGAGCAGTTCTTC | CASSLGLAGEYNEQFF
. | TRBJ2-3 | TRBV15 | 14 | . | TGTGCCACCAGCCGAGGCCACAGGGAGTATACGCAGTATTTT | CATSRGHREYTQYF
TRBD1 | TRBJ2-2 | TRBV29-1 | 15 | once | TGCAGCGTCACCGGGACAGGTTTGAACACCGGGGAGCTGTTTTTT | CSVTGTGLNTGELFF
. | TRBJ1-1 | TRBV6-5 | 14 | once | TGTGCCAGCAGTTACTCCGAGGGCCGTACTGAAGCTTTCTTT | CASSYSEGRTEAFF
TRBD2 | TRBJ2-1 | TRBV7-9 | 18 | once | TGTGCCAGCAGCTTAGCGGGGACTAGCGGGAGGGCCTACAATGAGCAGTTCTTC | CASSLAGTSGRAYNEQFF
. | TRBJ1-1 | TRBV14 | 13 | . | TGTGCCAGCGGGTGGGGCCGCAACACTGAAGCTTTCTTT | CASGWGRNTEAFF
TRBD2 | TRBJ2-7 | TRBV7-6 | 17 | . | TGTGCCAGCAGCCTCAGGCCACTAACGGGAGGGTATGACGAGCAGTACTTC | CASSLRPLTGGYDEQYF
. | TRBJ2-3 | TRBV7-3 | 15 | once | TGTGCCAGCAGCTTAACGTCCGGTCCGGGGGATACGCAGTATTTT | CASSLTSGPGDTQYF
. | TRBJ2-7 | TRBV7-2 | 15 | . | TGTGCCAGCAGCTTTGAAGCGGGTCGCTCCTACGAGCAGTACTTC | CASSFEAGRSYEQYF
TRBD2 | TRBJ2-3 | TRBV7-9 | 18 | . | TGTGCCAGCAGCTTTTATAGGTACAGCGGGAGCGCGGAAGATACGCAGTATTTT | CASSFYRYSGSAEDTQYF
. | TRBJ2-3 | TRBV19 | 14 | . | TGTGCCAGTAGATCCGGACAGATCACAGATACGCAGTATTTT | CASRSGQITDTQYF
. | TRBJ2-7 | TRBV6-1 | 13 | . | TGTGCCAGCAAGGAAGGGAGCTCCTACGAGCAGTACTTC | CASKEGSSYEQYF
. | TRBJ1-1 | TRBV27 | 13 | . | TGTGCCAGCAGTTTAACAGAGAGCACTGAAGCTTTCTTT | CASSLTESTEAFF
. | TRBJ1-3 | TRBV13 | 14 | . | TGTGCCAGCAGCTTAATGAGCTCTGGAAACACCATATATTTT | CASSLMSSGNTIYF
TRBD1 | TRBJ1-1 | TRBV6-6 | 13 | . | TGTGCCAGCATCAGGGGGAGGAGCACTGAAGCTTTCTTT | CASIRGRSTEAFF
TRBD2 | TRBJ2-7 | TRBV11-2 | 15 | . | TGTGCCAGCAGCTTAGAGGGGGAGGGGTCCTACGAGCAGTACTTC | CASSLEGEGSYEQYF
TRBD2 | TRBJ2-3 | TRBV23-1 | 17 | . | TGCGCCAGCAGTCAATTCTTATGCGGGAGATATTCAGATACGCAGTATTTT | CASSQFLCGRYSDTQYF
. | TRBJ2-5 | TRBV7-9 | 16 | few | TGTGCCAGCAGCTTAGTGCGGTCTAGAGTCAAAGAGACCCAGTACTTC | CASSLVRSRVKETQYF
. | TRBJ2-2 | TRBV11-2 | 15 | . | TGTGCCAGCAGCTTCGAAGCAGGGATTCCCGGGGAGCTGTTTTTT | CASSFEAGIPGELFF
TRBD1 | TRBJ2-7 | TRBV7-8 | 14 | . | TGTGCCAGCAGCTTAGGGGACAGGGGCTACGAGCAGTACTTC | CASSLGDRGYEQYF
TRBD2 | TRBJ2-1 | TRBV5-1 | 15 | . | TGCGCCAGCAGCCCCGGACTAGCGGGGGGCAATGAGCAGTTCTTC | CASSPGLAGGNEQFF
. | TRBJ1-3 | TRBV19 | 14 | . | TGTGCCAGTAGTATCGGGACTACTGGAAACACCATATATTTT | CASSIGTTGNTIYF
TRBD2 | TRBJ2-1 | TRBV7-9 | 14 | . | TGTGCCAGCAGCCTGGGGGGGTATCTCAATGAGCAGTTCTTC | CASSLGGYLNEQFF
. | TRBJ1-1 | TRBV7-6 | 15 | . | TGTGCCAGCAGCCCGAAGGGACTCTCGAACACTGAAGCTTTCTTT | CASSPKGLSNTEAFF
. | TRBJ2-2 | TRBV4-1 | 14 | once | TGCGCCAGCAGCCAAGATATTAACACCGGGGAGCTGTTTTTT | CASSQDINTGELFF
TRBD1 | TRBJ2-4 | TRBV2 | 12 | . | TGTGCCAGCCGGGACAGGGAGGACATTCAGTACTTC | CASRDREDIQYF
. | TRBJ1-5 | TRBV6-1 | 15 | . | TGTGCCAGCAGTGAAGGGAGATATAGCAATCAGCCCCAGCATTTT | CASSEGRYSNQPQHF
. | TRBJ2-1 | TRBV6-5 | 12 | . | TGTGCCAGCAAAGGGAGAGGGAATGAGCAGTTCTTC | CASKGRGNEQFF
. | TRBJ2-7 | TRBV6-1 | 10 | . | TGTGCCAGCAGAGCGTACGAGCAGTACTTC | CASRAYEQYF
. | TRBJ1-3 | TRBV6-5 | 14 | . | TGTGCCAGCAGTTACGGGAGCTCTGGAAACACCATATATTTT | CASSYGSSGNTIYF
. | TRBJ2-5 | TRBV20-1 | 11 | . | TGCAGTGCTAGTCTCCAAGAGACCCAGTACTTC | CSASLQETQYF
. | TRBJ2-6 | TRBV5-8 | 15 | . | TGTGCCAGCAGCTTGCTTATGTCTGGGGCCAACGTCCTGACTTTC | CASSLLMSGANVLTF
TRBD1 | TRBJ1-5 | TRBV5-6 | 16 | . | TGTGCCAGCAGCCGATGGACAGGGGGAAACAATCAGCCCCAGCATTTT | CASSRWTGGNNQPQHF
. | TRBJ2-6 | TRBV6-1 | 19 | . | TGTGCCAGCAGTGAATCCCCCCCACAGGGCGACCCTGGGGCCAACGTCCTGACTTTC | CASSESPPQGDPGANVLTF
TRBD1 | TRBJ1-3 | TRBV5-1 | 14 | . | TGCGCCAGCACTTGGGACAGCTCTGGAAACACCATATATTTT | CASTWDSSGNTIYF
TRBD1 | TRBJ2-7 | TRBV28 | 14 | . | TGTGCCAGCAGTGAGGGGACAGGGGGCTACGAGCAGTACTTC | CASSEGTGGYEQYF
TRBD2 | TRBJ2-7 | TRBV28 | 14 | . | TGTGCCAGCAGCCTAAGCGGGACTTACCACGAGCAGTACTTC | CASSLSGTYHEQYF
TRBD1 | TRBJ2-2 | TRBV5-1 | 15 | many | TGCGCCAGCAGCTGGGGACAGGGAGGCACCGGGGAGCTGTTTTTT | CASSWGQGGTGELFF
TRBD1 | TRBJ2-3 | TRBV5-1 | 16 | . | TGCGCCAGCAGCCCAGGGACAGCCCCTAGCACAGATACGCAGTATTTT | CASSPGTAPSTDTQYF
TRBD1 | TRBJ2-7 | TRBV9 | 13 | . | TGTGCCAGCAGCGTACAGGGGGCGCGAGAGCAGTACTTC | CASSVQGAREQYF
. | TRBJ2-3 | TRBV19 | 16 | . | TGTGCCAGTAGGCAGTCGGGGTGGGCCACCACAGATACGCAGTATTTT | CASRQSGWATTDTQYF